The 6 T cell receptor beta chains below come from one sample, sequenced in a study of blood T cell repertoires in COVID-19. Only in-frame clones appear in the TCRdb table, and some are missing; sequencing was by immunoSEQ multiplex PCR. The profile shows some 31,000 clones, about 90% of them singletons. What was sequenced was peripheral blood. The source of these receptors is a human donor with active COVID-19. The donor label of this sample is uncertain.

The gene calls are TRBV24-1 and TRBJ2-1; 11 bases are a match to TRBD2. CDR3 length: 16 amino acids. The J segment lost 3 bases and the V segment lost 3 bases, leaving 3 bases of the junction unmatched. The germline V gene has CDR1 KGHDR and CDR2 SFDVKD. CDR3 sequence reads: CATSDLAGGRYNEQFF. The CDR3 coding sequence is TGTGCCACCAGTGATCTAGCGGGAGGTCGCTACAATGAGCAGTTCTTC.

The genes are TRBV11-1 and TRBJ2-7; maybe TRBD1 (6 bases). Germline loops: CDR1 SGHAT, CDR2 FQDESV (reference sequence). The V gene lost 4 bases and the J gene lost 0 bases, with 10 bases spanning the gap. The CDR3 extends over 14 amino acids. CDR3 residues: CASSSDSASYEQYF. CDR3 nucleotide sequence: TGTGCCAGCAGCTCGGACAGCGCCTCCTACGAGCAGTACTTC. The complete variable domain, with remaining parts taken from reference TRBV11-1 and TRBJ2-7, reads EAEVAQSPRYKITEKSQAVAFWCDPISGHATLYWYRQILGQGPELLVQFQDESVVDDSQLPKDRFSAERLKGVDSTLKIQPAELGDSAMYLCASSSDSASYEQYFGPGTRLTVT.

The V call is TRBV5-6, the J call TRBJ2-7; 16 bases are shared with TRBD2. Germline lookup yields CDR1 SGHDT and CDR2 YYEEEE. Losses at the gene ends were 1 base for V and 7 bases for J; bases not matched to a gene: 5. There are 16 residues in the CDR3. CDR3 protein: CASSLPGLAGGSEQYF. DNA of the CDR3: TGTGCCAGCAGCTTGCCGGGACTAGCGGGAGGGAGTGAGCAGTACTTC.

Here the CDR3 DNA reads TGCGCCAGCAGCCAAGATCTTAGGCGGGGGGGGAAAGAGACCCAGTACTTC. Encoded protein: CASSQDLRRGGKETQYF. The V call is TRBV4-3, the J call TRBJ2-5; 9 bases match TRBD2. Trimming took 0 bases from V and 3 from J; bases not matched to a gene: 8. The length of the CDR3 is 17 residues. Germline V gives CDR1 LGHNA, CDR2 YSLEER.

Here the CDR3 reads CASSLLVSPLHF. The CDR3 region has the DNA TGTGCCAGCAGCTTACTAGTCTCACCCCTCCACTTT. V and J are TRBV7-2 and TRBJ1-6; D gene uncertain. CDR3 size: 12 residues. Trimming left V 2 bases short and J 10 bases short, with 6 bases between. Germline-derived CDR1 and CDR2 are SGHTA and FQGNSA.

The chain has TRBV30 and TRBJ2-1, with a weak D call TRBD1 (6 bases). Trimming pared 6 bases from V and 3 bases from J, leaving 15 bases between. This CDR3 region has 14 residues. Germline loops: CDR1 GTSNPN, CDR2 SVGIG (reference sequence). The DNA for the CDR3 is TGTGCCTGCCTGGGGGCTAGCAACTACAATGAGCAGTTCTTC. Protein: CACLGASNYNEQFF.